What follows is one TCR beta chain and its context. What it binds is unknown. The sample is drawn from a study of beta chain features in type 1 diabetes. The study, taken as a whole, reports: VDJ junctions sequenced from type 1 diabetes patients showed fewer insertions and more deletions. TCRB CDR3s from Type 1 diabetes patients were moderately but significantly shorter in all four CD4+ subsets. Sequencing from cDNA could over-represent high-TCR-expressing cells.

This CDR3 has 15 residues. J lost 4 bases, V lost 3 bases, and 7 bases had no gene match. Germline values: CDR1 ENHRY, CDR2 SYGVKD. Expressed TCRB transcripts were sequenced, since all the RNA that had been isolated was reverse transcribed. Profiling relied on immunoSEQ multiplex PCR, and the TCRdb table lists in-frame clones only, not all of them. The table shows 20,000 to 25,000 clones, with under 60% occurring only once. The source material was stem cell memory CD4+ T cells from blood. The sequence was collected from a man in his late teens or twenties with type 1 diabetes. V gene TRBV10-3 combines with J gene TRBJ1-1; 8 bases map to TRBD1. The CDR3 sequence: CAISEGQGVGTEAFF. CDR3 nucleotide sequence: TGTGCCATCAGTGAAGGACAGGGCGTCGGCACTGAAGCTTTCTTT.